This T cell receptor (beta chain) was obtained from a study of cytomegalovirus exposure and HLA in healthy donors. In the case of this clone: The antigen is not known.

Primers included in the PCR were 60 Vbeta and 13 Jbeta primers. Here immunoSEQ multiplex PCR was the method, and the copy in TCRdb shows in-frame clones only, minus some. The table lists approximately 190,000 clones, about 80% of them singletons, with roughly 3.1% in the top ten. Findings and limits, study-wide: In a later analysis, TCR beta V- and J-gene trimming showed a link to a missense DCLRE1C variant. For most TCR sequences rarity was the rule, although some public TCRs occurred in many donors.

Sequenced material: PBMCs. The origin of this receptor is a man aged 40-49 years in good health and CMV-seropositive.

The CDR3 sequence is CAIIDGQTYEQYF. As DNA, the CDR3 is TGTGCCATCATCGACGGACAGACCTACGAGCAGTACTTC. The rearrangement joins TRBV2 to TRBJ2-7, with D possibly being TRBD1 (6 bases). The CDR3 has 13 residues. Trimming took 10 bases from V and 2 from J, leaving 15 bases between them. The V gene's germline CDR1 is SNHLY and CDR2 FYNNEI.